This entry features one TCR beta chain sequence. Per germline, CDR1 SGHRS and CDR2 YFSETQ. This CDR3 region has 14 residues. Deletions cut 1 base from V and 6 bases from J, with 13 bases between. Sequenced by immunoSEQ multiplex PCR; TCRdb stores in-frame clones only, minus some. The sample carries about 30,000 clones, around 60% recorded once. These data are taken from a study of cytotoxic CD8 clonotypes in ibrutinib-treated CLL. The sample consisted of PBMCs, taken before ibrutinib treatment. This TCR was recovered from a human donor with chronic lymphocytic leukemia. The genes are TRBV5-1 and TRBJ1-1; D is ambiguous. CDR3 in amino acids: CASSLSPGWAEAFF. The CDR3 bases are TGCGCCAGCAGCTTGTCTCCAGGTTGGGCTGAAGCTTTCTTT.